This entry describes one TCR beta chain. Its antigen remains unknown. A much larger clone differs from this one at a single base, so this may be a read error. CDR3 length: 17 residues. The germline CDR1 and CDR2 sequences are LGHNA and YSLEER. The researchers obtained blood RNA from unsorted whole blood and also extracted germline DNA. From around 500 ng total RNA, TCR beta cDNA was generated with a primer in the constant region. Researchers made the TCR beta libraries by running three nested multiplex PCR rounds with slightly modified ARM-PCR. TRBV1-TRBV30 forward primers paired with a C-beta reverse primer drove the first two PCR rounds, roughly 9 cycles each. TCRdb processed the multiplex PCR reads anew with MiXCR; each CDR3 protein has one entry. In the table there are some 320,000 distinct CDR3 sequences, 65% of which are singletons. The sample originates from a study of tumor-infiltrating lymphocytes in primary liver carcinoma. Across the study: Between roughly 4.2 and 11 cm across, the tumors were all of stage T1-T3 N0M0.

Study-wide results and caveats: Each sample was bulk and unsorted; consequently, CD4+ and CD8+ repertoires were not compared. Overlap in tumor-adjacent and tumor-blood pairs fell below that of tumor region pairs.

V usage is TRBV4-3 and J usage is TRBJ2-2, with TRBD2 matching over 7 bases. Sequenced: peripheral blood. The receptor was isolated from a man between 35 and 55 years old with primary liver carcinoma and hepatitis B virus infection. The CDR3 loop reads CARSHPRAGVNTGELFF. The CDR3 DNA sequence: TGCGCCAGGAGCCACCCCCGGGCGGGAGTGAACACCGGGGAGCTGTTTTTT.